The 7 T cell receptor beta chains below were found in one sample sequenced in a study of Graves' ophthalmopathy and Graves' hyperthyroidism. RNA transcripts yielded amplified TCR beta CDR3 regions. HTBI-primed first-round RT-PCR preceded second-round multiplex PCR. TCRdb passed the multiplex PCR reads through MiXCR, listing each CDR3 protein once. The data show around 1,000,000 distinct CDR3 sequences, about 38% seen once. Sequencing was carried out using peripheral blood or thyroid tissue (not recorded which). Receptors were obtained from an adult man with Graves' hyperthyroidism.

The chain employs TRBV4-1 and TRBJ2-6; D perhaps matches TRBD2 (6 bases). The CDR3 spans 15 residues. The germline CDR1 and CDR2 sequences are MGHRA and YSYEKL. The CDR3 spells CAAGRLGSGANVLTF. Written as DNA, the CDR3 is TGCGCTGCAGGGAGGTTGGGGTCTGGGGCCAACGTCCTGACTTTC.

V and J are TRBV7-7 and TRBJ2-7; D may correspond to TRBD1 or TRBD2 (5 bases each). Germline V gene lookup returns CDR1 SSHAT and CDR2 FNYEAQ (reference sequence). CDR3 length: 12 residues. DNA of the CDR3: TGTGCTAGTAGGGACCCCCGATCCGAGCAGTACTTC. Translating it yields CASRDPRSEQYF.

There are many counts of this clonotype. This chain joins TRBV7-9 and TRBJ2-5, with D unresolved. Trimming stripped 3 bases from V and 0 bases from J, with 11 bases between. The germline gives CDR1 SEHNR, CDR2 FQNEAQ (reference sequence). The length of the CDR3 is 15 residues. The CDR3 nucleotides read TGTGCCAGCAGCTTGTCCGGGTTGTACCAAGAGACCCAGTACTTC. Translation gives CASSLSGLYQETQYF. Combining the CDR3 with reference TRBV7-9 and TRBJ2-5 gives the whole variable domain DTGVSQNPRHKITKRGQNVTFRCDPISEHNRLYWYRQTLGQGPEFLTYFQNEAQLEKSRLLSDRFSAERPKGSFSTLEIQRTEQGDSAMYLCASSLSGLYQETQYFGPGTRLLVL.

The chain carries TRBV4-1 and TRBJ2-5; TRBD1 agrees at 9 bases. The J call may not be correct, given that the DNA end is closer to TRBJ2-7. From germline, CDR1 is MGHRA and CDR2 YSYEKL. This CDR3 has 18 amino acids. The CDR3, as DNA: TGCGCCAGCAGCCAAATCCAACGGGGGACAGGGAAATTCTACGAGCAGTACTTC. Protein product: CASSQIQRGTGKFYEQYF.

The rearrangement uses TRBV28 and TRBJ2-5; 9 positions match TRBD1. The CDR3 has 15 amino acids. The V and J ends lost 3 bases and 5 bases, in that order; junction bases with no gene match: 7. Germline CDR1 MDHEN, CDR2 SYDVKM. The CDR3 DNA reads TGTGCCAGCAGTTTGGTACAGGGGGCTGGGGAGACCCAGTACTTC. This sequence encodes CASSLVQGAGETQYF. The full variable domain, with the rest looked up from reference TRBV28 and TRBJ2-5, is DVKVTQSSRYLVKRTGEKVFLECVQDMDHENMFWYRQDPGLGLRLIYFSYDVKMKEKGDIPEGYSVSREKKERFSLILESASTNQTSMYLCASSLVQGAGETQYFGPGTRLLVL.

This chain uses TRBV12-3 or TRBV12-4 with TRBJ1-1; D not certain. This CDR3 spans 15 amino acids. V shed 6 bases and J shed 1 base, with 15 bases lying between them. DNA of the CDR3: TGTGCCAGCAGCAACTACGGACTCAGGAACACTGAAGCTTTCTTT. Its protein is CASSNYGLRNTEAFF.

V is TRBV12-5 and J is TRBJ1-2; D remains unclear. CDR1 and CDR2 (germline): LGHNT, FRNRAP. The CDR3 is made up of 12 amino acids. V was shortened by 4 bases and J by 0 bases, with 3 bases between the two germline ends. This chain's CDR3 is CASGSANYGYTF. The DNA of the CDR3 is TGTGCTAGTGGTTCAGCTAACTATGGCTACACCTTC.